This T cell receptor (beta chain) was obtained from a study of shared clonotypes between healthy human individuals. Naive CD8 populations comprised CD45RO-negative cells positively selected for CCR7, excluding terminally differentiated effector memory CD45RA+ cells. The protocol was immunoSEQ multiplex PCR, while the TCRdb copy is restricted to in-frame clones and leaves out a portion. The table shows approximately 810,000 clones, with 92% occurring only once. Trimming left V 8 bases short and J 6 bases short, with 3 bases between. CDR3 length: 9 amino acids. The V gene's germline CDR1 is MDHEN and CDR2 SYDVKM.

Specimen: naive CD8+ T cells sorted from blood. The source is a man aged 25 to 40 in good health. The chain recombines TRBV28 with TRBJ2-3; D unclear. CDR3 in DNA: TGTGCCAGCGGGGATACGCAGTATTTT. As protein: CASGDTQYF.